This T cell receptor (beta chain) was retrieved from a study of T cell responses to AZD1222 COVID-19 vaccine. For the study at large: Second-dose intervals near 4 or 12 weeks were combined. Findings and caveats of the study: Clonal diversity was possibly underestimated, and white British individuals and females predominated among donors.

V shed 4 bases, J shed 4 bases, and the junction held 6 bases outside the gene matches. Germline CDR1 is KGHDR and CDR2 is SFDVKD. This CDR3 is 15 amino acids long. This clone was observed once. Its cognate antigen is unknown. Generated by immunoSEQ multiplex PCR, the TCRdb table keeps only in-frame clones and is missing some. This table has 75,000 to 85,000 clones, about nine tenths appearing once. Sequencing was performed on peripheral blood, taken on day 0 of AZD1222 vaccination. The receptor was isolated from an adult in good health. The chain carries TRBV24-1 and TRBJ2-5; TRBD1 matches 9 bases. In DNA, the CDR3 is TGTGCCACCAGTGACGCCGGGACAGGGAGAGAGACCCAGTACTTC. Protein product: CATSDAGTGRETQYF.